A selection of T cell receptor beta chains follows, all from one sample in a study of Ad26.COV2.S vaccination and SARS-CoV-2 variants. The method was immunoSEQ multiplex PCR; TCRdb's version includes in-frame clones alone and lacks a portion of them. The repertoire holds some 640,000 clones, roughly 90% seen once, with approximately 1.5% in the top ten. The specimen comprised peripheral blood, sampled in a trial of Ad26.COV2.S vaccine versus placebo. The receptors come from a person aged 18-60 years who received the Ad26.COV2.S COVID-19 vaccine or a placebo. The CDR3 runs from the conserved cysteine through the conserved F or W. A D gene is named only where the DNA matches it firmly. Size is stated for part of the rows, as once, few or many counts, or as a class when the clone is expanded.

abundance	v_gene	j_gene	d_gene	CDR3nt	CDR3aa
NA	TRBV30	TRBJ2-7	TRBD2	TGTGCCTGGAGGACTAGCGGGAATTCCTACGAGCAGTACTTC	CAWRTSGNSYEQYF
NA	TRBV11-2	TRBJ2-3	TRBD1	TGTGCCAGCAGCGGACGGGACAGCCGCACAGATACGCAGTATTTT	CASSGRDSRTDTQYF
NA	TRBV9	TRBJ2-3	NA	TGTGCCAGCAGCGTAAGCGGACGACCAGATACGCAGTATTTT	CASSVSGRPDTQYF
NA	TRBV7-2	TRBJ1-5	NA	TGTGCCAGCAGCTTAGTTAGTGGAGCGAATCAGCCCCAGCATTTT	CASSLVSGANQPQHF
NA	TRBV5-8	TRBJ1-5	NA	TGTGCCAGCGGCCTGGGGATGGGTCAGCCCCAGCATTTT	CASGLGMGQPQHF
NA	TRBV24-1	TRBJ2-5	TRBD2	TGTGCCACCAGTGATTCACTAGCGGGAGGGCCGGGAGAGACCCAGTACTTC	CATSDSLAGGPGETQYF
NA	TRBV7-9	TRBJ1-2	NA	TGTGCCAGCAGCGCCCGGGTGGGCTATGGCTACACCTTC	CASSARVGYGYTF
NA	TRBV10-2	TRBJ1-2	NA	TGCGCCAGCAGTGCCCCCCAGGGGATGGTGTATGGCTACACCTTC	CASSAPQGMVYGYTF
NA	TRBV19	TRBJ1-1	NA	TGTGCCAGTAGTACTGGACCGAATGAAGCTTTCTTT	CASSTGPNEAFF
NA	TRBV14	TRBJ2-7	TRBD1	TGTGCCAGCAGCCGCACCGGGGGACAGGGGGCCTACGAGCAGTACTTC	CASSRTGGQGAYEQYF
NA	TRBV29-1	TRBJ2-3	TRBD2	TGCAGCGTTGTCCTGACTAGCGGACTCACAGATACGCAGTATTTT	CSVVLTSGLTDTQYF
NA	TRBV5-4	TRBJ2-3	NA	TGTGCCAGCAGCCCCGGTACCTACACAGATACGCAGTATTTT	CASSPGTYTDTQYF
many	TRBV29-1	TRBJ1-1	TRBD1	TGCAGCGGTGAGACAGGGGGCGGAAACACTGAAGCTTTCTTT	CSGETGGGNTEAFF
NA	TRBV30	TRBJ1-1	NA	TGTGCCTGGATCGGGGAAATGAACACTGAAGCTTTCTTT	CAWIGEMNTEAFF
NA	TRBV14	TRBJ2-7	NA	TGTGCCAGCAGCCGTTTAAGAGGAAGAATCTCCTACGAGCAGTACTTC	CASSRLRGRISYEQYF
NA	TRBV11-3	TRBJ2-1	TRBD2	TGTGCCAGCAGCCATCCCGACGGGGACCGGGGGGATGAGCAGTTCTTC	CASSHPDGDRGDEQFF
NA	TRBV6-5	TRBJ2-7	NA	TGTGCCAGCAGTTACTCAGCAGTAGTTTCCTACGAGCAGTACTTC	CASSYSAVVSYEQYF
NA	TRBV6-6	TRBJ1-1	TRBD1	TGTGCCACCCGACAGGGGATTGGAGTCATGAACACTGAAGCTTTCTTT	CATRQGIGVMNTEAFF
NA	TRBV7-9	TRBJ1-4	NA	TGTGCCAGCAGCTTAACGGCAGGCACTAATGAAAAACTGTTTTTT	CASSLTAGTNEKLFF
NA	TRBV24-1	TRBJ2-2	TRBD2	TGTGCCACCAGTGATTCGTCTAGCGGGGACACCGGGGAGCTGTTTTTT	CATSDSSSGDTGELFF
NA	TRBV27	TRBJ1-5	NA	TGTGCCAGCAGTTTATTTAGCAATCAGCCCCAGCATTTT	CASSLFSNQPQHF
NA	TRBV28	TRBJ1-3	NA	TGTGCCAGCAGTTTAGGGGGTGGAAACACCATATATTTT	CASSLGGGNTIYF
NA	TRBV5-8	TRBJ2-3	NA	TGTGCCAGCAGCTTGCGGGATAGGGGAAGCACAGATACGCAGTATTTT	CASSLRDRGSTDTQYF
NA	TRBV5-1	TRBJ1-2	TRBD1	TGCGCCAGCAGCTTGGAACCCGACAGGGGGGCCTCCTATGGCTACACCTTC	CASSLEPDRGASYGYTF
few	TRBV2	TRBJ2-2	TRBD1	TGTGCCAGCACCGGACAGGGGACCGGGGAGCTGTTTTTT	CASTGQGTGELFF
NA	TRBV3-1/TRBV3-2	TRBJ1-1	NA	TGTGCCAGCAGCCAAGAAACAGGACGGTATGCTTTCTTT	CASSQETGRYAFF
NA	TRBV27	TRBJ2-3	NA	TGTGCCAGCACCCCCGGTGCCGGGAGAGTTACGCAGTATTTT	CASTPGAGRVTQYF
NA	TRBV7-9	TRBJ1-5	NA	TGTGCCAGCAGCTTAGTTTGGGGGGGCCTCGGCAATCAGCCCCAGCATTTT	CASSLVWGGLGNQPQHF
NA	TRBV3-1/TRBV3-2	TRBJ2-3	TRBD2	TGTGCCAGCAGCCAAACGGGACTACATGAGAGGGGTACGCAGTATTTT	CASSQTGLHERGTQYF
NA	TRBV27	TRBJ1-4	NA	TGTGCCAGCAGTTTATTTCAGGGAACTAATGAAAAACTGTTTTTT	CASSLFQGTNEKLFF
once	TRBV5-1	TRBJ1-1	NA	TGCGCCAGCAGCCTCGCTCGGTTGGCCACTGAAGCTTTCTTT	CASSLARLATEAFF
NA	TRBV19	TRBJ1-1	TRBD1	TGTGCCAGTAGTAGTCGACAGGGGGCGGGCACTGAAGCTTTCTTT	CASSSRQGAGTEAFF
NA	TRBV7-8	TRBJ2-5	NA	TGTGCCAGCAGCTTATACAGAGTCGAGACCCAGTACTTC	CASSLYRVETQYF
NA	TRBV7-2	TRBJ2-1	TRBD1	TGTGCCAGCAGCCCAGGGACAGGGGGTTACAATGAGCAGTTCTTC	CASSPGTGGYNEQFF
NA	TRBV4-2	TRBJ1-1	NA	TGTGCCAGCAGCCAAGATCAAGGGGGAGTTAGAGACACTGAAGCTTTCTTT	CASSQDQGGVRDTEAFF